A selection of T cell receptor beta chains follows, all from one sample in a study of T cell responses to AZD1222 COVID-19 vaccine. The method was immunoSEQ multiplex PCR; TCRdb's version includes in-frame clones alone and lacks a portion of them. The data show 75,000 to 90,000 clones, with approximately 83% seen just once and roughly 3.6% held by the top ten. This sample comprised peripheral blood, obtained 28 days after the second AZD1222 dose. These receptors were collected from an adult who received the AZD1222 COVID-19 vaccine. The CDR3 runs from the conserved cysteine through the conserved F or W. Fields, in order: J gene, V gene, clone size, D gene, CDR3 DNA, CDR3 protein. A D gene is named only where the DNA matches it firmly. Rows give clone size only sometimes, using once, few, many, or a class for an expanded clone.

>TRBJ1-1|TRBV5-5|.|.
TGTGCCAGCAGCTTGGGCCGAAGAAACACTGAAGCTTTCTTT
CASSLGRRNTEAFF
>TRBJ1-2|TRBV14|.|TRBD1
TGTGCCAGCAGCCAGGGACAGGGGTATGGCTACACCTTC
CASSQGQGYGYTF
>TRBJ1-5|TRBV6-2/TRBV6-3|.|.
TGTGCCAGCAGTTACCCGGAGGGCAATCAGCCCCAGCATTTT
CASSYPEGNQPQHF
>TRBJ1-1|TRBV18|.|.
TGTGCCAGCTCACCACCGGTAACAGTTAACACTGAAGCTTTCTTT
CASSPPVTVNTEAFF
>TRBJ2-7|TRBV19|.|.
TGTGCCAGTAGTAGTCCAGGGAACTCCTACGAGCAGTACTTC
CASSSPGNSYEQYF
>TRBJ2-3|TRBV3-1/TRBV3-2|.|TRBD2
TGTGCCAGCAGCCACGGGACTAGCGGGGAGTATTTT
CASSHGTSGEYF
>TRBJ1-2|TRBV4-1|.|.
TGCGCCAGCAGCCAAGCTCCCGGGGGAAACTATGGCTACACCTTC
CASSQAPGGNYGYTF
>TRBJ1-2|TRBV19|.|TRBD1
TGTGCCAGTAGTCCTACTCCGACAGGGGTCGGCTATGGCTACACCTTC
CASSPTPTGVGYGYTF
>TRBJ2-3|TRBV7-3|.|.
TGTGCCAGCAGCTTAGTTGGCGGGGTGGGAGATACGCAGTATTTT
CASSLVGGVGDTQYF
>TRBJ2-1|TRBV12-3/TRBV12-4|.|.
TGTGCCAGCAGCCGGACAGTCTACAATGAGCAGTTCTTC
CASSRTVYNEQFF
>TRBJ1-5|TRBV9|.|.
TGTGCCAGCAGCGTAGCGGGTCACCTCAATCAGCCCCAGCATTTT
CASSVAGHLNQPQHF
>TRBJ1-2|TRBV7-2|.|.
TGTGCCAGCAGCTTAGTATCCCTCTATGGCTACACCTTC
CASSLVSLYGYTF
>TRBJ1-1|TRBV28|.|.
TGTGCCAGTGGACCAGGGGCTGAAGCTTTCTTT
CASGPGAEAFF
>TRBJ1-2|TRBV19|.|TRBD1
TGTGCCAGTAGAGAACAGGGGGCAGCTAACTATGGCTACACCTTC
CASREQGAANYGYTF
>TRBJ1-1|TRBV19|.|TRBD1
TGTGCCAGTAGTATTGGACAGGTGGTAAGAACTGAAGCTTTCTTT
CASSIGQVVRTEAFF
>TRBJ1-1|TRBV25-1|.|TRBD1
TGTGCCAGCAGTGCGGACAGGGGGCATAGCACTGAAGCTTTCTTT
CASSADRGHSTEAFF
>TRBJ1-3|TRBV27|.|TRBD1
TGTGCCAGCAGACCCTCGACAGGGAGTTTTTTCGGAAACACCATATATTTT
CASRPSTGSFFGNTIYF
>TRBJ2-5|TRBV9|.|TRBD2
TGTGCCAGCAGCGTAGGCCTAGCGGGGGGCCAAGAGACCCAGTACTTC
CASSVGLAGGQETQYF
>TRBJ2-7|TRBV5-1|.|.
TGCGCCAGCAGCTTTCAGGGACCTAACTACGAGCAGTACTTC
CASSFQGPNYEQYF
>TRBJ2-2|TRBV9|.|.
TGTGCCAGCAGCGTACAGGGAGGCGTCGGGGAGCTGTTTTTT
CASSVQGGVGELFF
>TRBJ1-4|TRBV19|.|.
TGTGCCAGTAGTATAGATCCGAGACGGAGATTTGAAAAACTGTTTTTT
CASSIDPRRRFEKLFF
>TRBJ1-2|TRBV6-1|.|.
TGTGCCAGCAGTGAAGATTGGACGGGCTTCTATGGCTACACCTTC
CASSEDWTGFYGYTF
>TRBJ1-2|TRBV6-5|.|.
TGTGCCAGCAGCATTCCCGGGGTTAAGAATGGCTACACCTTC
CASSIPGVKNGYTF
>TRBJ2-1|TRBV5-4|.|TRBD2
TGTGCCAGCAGCCAGGGGACTAGGGGGGACAATGAGCAGTTCTTC
CASSQGTRGDNEQFF
>TRBJ2-7|TRBV3-1/TRBV3-2|.|TRBD2
TGTGCCAGCAGCCAACCGGGACTAGCGGGGGCCTACGAGCAGTACTTC
CASSQPGLAGAYEQYF
>TRBJ2-1|TRBV7-9|once|.
TGTGCCAGCAGCTGGCGGGACCTAGCCAATGAGCAGTTCTTC
CASSWRDLANEQFF
>TRBJ2-5|TRBV6-2/TRBV6-3|once|TRBD2
TGTGCCAGCAGCCCTCTAGCGGGAGGCTTCCAAGAGACCCAGTACTTC
CASSPLAGGFQETQYF
>TRBJ1-1|TRBV19|once|TRBD1
TGTGCCAGCAGTCCAGGGGGCGGCACTGAAGCTTTCTTT
CASSPGGGTEAFF
>TRBJ1-5|TRBV3-1/TRBV3-2|.|.
TGTGCCAGCAGTTATATGGGGGGCAATCAGCCCCAGCATTTT
CASSYMGGNQPQHF
>TRBJ2-7|TRBV11-1|.|.
TGTGCCAGCAGCTTAAGCTTCGAGCAGTACTTC
CASSLSFEQYF
>TRBJ2-7|TRBV4-2|once|TRBD1
TGTGCCAGCAGCCAAGAGGGGACAGGGGATTCCTACGAGCAGTACTTC
CASSQEGTGDSYEQYF
>TRBJ1-2|TRBV29-1|medium-sized|.
TGCAGCGTTGAGTCAGGGACTGGCTATGGCTACACCTTC
CSVESGTGYGYTF
>TRBJ2-7|TRBV6-5|.|.
TGTGCCAGCAGTTCGTCAGCCTACGAGCAGTACTTC
CASSSSAYEQYF
>TRBJ1-1|TRBV2|.|.
TGTGCCAGCGGAGGACCCGACGGTCATGAAGCTTTCTTT
CASGGPDGHEAFF
>TRBJ2-7|TRBV18|.|.
TGTGCCAGCTCACCCCAGAGCTCCTACGAGCAGTACTTC
CASSPQSSYEQYF
>TRBJ1-2|TRBV24-1|.|.
TGTGCCACCAGTGATAGGGGGAGCGGCAACTATGGCTACACCTTC
CATSDRGSGNYGYTF
>TRBJ1-2|TRBV6-1|.|.
TGTGCCAGCAGTGAACACAGCAACTATGGCTACACCTTC
CASSEHSNYGYTF
>TRBJ2-3|TRBV4-2|.|.
TGTGCCAGCAGCCAAGATCCTGGTGGGGGGGCTTATAATACGCAGTATTTT
CASSQDPGGGAYNTQYF
>TRBJ2-3|TRBV3-1/TRBV3-2|.|.
TGTGCCAGCAGCCAAGGGGTCGCGGGGGCTAACACAGATACGCAGTATTTT
CASSQGVAGANTDTQYF
>TRBJ1-6|TRBV10-3|.|TRBD1
TGTGCCACTGGGACAGGGGCGAATTCACCCCTCCACTTT
CATGTGANSPLHF